The 20 T cell receptor beta chains in this list originate from one sample, sequenced in a study of shared clonotypes between healthy human individuals. The table came from immunoSEQ multiplex PCR; TCRdb's copy has only in-frame clones and leaves some out. Among about 1,800,000 clones listed, about 94% were seen once. Selected positively for CCR7 and CD45RO-negative, naive CD8 cells excluded terminally differentiated effector memory CD45RA+ cells. The specimen was naive CD8+ T cells sorted from blood. These receptors all stem from a man between 18 and 35 years old in good health.

This chain joins TRBV4-1 and TRBJ2-1; D is possibly TRBD1 or TRBD2 (5 bases each). The CDR3 spans 18 residues. V was pared by 4 bases and J by 2 bases, with 21 bases between. CDR1 and CDR2 (germline): MGHRA, YSYEKL. The CDR3, as DNA: TGCGCCAGCAGCCCGCGCCAGCACCGGGACGGACCCTACAATGAGCAGTTCTTC. It translates to CASSPRQHRDGPYNEQFF.

This chain links TRBV6-6 with TRBJ2-7, with D tentatively TRBD1 (5 bases). This CDR3 has 14 residues. The germline CDR1 and CDR2 sequences are MNHNY and SVGAGI (reference sequence). The V end lost 0 bases, the J end lost 2 bases, and 8 bases lay between the germline ends. In nucleotides, the CDR3 is TGTGCCAGCAGTTACTCGGGGCTCACCTACGAGCAGTACTTC. This gives the protein CASSYSGLTYEQYF.

Remarks on this clone: Relative to the germline gene, one junction end is altered; a read error may explain this. The gene calls are TRBV7-9 and TRBJ2-1; 7 nucleotides line up with TRBD1. Germline V gene sequence: CDR1 SEHNR, CDR2 FQNEAQ (reference sequence). The CDR3 consists of 14 residues. CDR3 protein: CASGFRGTVDEQFF. CDR3 DNA: TGTGCCAGCGGCTTTAGGGGGACAGTCGATGAGCAGTTCTTC.

The rearrangement links TRBV7-2 to TRBJ2-2; tentatively, D is TRBD2 (6 bases). This CDR3 has 16 amino acids. The V and J ends lost 5 bases and 5 bases respectively, with 18 bases between them. CDR1 and CDR2 (germline): SGHTA, FQGNSA. The CDR3 protein is CASSAPSGVITGELFF. DNA for the CDR3: TGTGCCAGCAGCGCTCCCTCGGGAGTCATAACCGGGGAGCTGTTTTTT. Drawing the rest from reference TRBV7-2 and TRBJ2-2, the complete variable domain is GAGVSQSPSNKVTEKGKDVELRCDPISGHTALYWYRQSLGQGLEFLIYFQGNSAPDKSGLPSDRFSAERTGGSVSTLTIQRTQQEDSAVYLCASSAPSGVITGELFFGEGSRLTVL.

About this clone itself: Mismatch with germline at one junction end may stem from a read error. The chain uses TRBV7-7 and TRBJ2-5, with D possibly being TRBD2 (5 bases). Germline CDR1 reads SSHAT; CDR2 reads FNYEAQ (reference sequence). CDR3 length: 11 amino acids. This CDR3 is CASSEGIQQYF. CDR3 nucleotides: TGTGCTAGCAGCGAGGGAATCCAGCAGTACTTC.

The chain couples TRBV19 to TRBJ1-1; D unresolved. Germline loops: CDR1 LNHDA, CDR2 SQIVND (reference sequence). V was clipped by 9 bases and J by 8 bases, with 19 bases between them. The CDR3 contains 13 residues. CDR3 nucleotide sequence: TGTGCCAGAGAACTCGGGAGGAGCTCGGAAGCTTTCTTT. Encoded protein: CARELGRSSEAFF.

The chain uses TRBV4-1 and TRBJ2-5; 9 positions agree with TRBD1. CDR1 and CDR2 from the germline V gene are MGHRA and YSYEKL. The V gene end was trimmed by 1 base and the J gene end by 3 bases; junction bases not matched to a gene: 6. The CDR3 contains 16 residues. The CDR3 spells CASSQAPGTGKETQYF. The CDR3 DNA follows: TGCGCCAGCAGCCAAGCCCCAGGGACAGGGAAAGAGACCCAGTACTTC.

This chain uses TRBV27 with TRBJ2-7; 7 positions agree with TRBD2. The CDR3 spans 14 residues. Germline values: CDR1 MNHEY, CDR2 SMNVEV (reference sequence). Germline trimming cut 4 bases from V and 2 bases from J; bases unmatched to any gene: 5. This CDR3 reads CASSWGGRTYEQYF. In DNA, the CDR3 is TGTGCCAGCAGTTGGGGGGGGAGAACCTACGAGCAGTACTTC.

This rearrangement joins TRBV10-3 to TRBJ2-1; TRBD2 agrees at 11 bases. Unmatched junction bases numbered 5, after V lost 5 bases and J lost 2 bases. Germline assignment: CDR1 ENHRY and CDR2 SYGVKD. The CDR3 loop spans 16 amino acids. The CDR3 nucleotides are TGTGCCATCAGTCCCGTAGCGGGAGGGACCTACAATGAGCAGTTCTTC. Translation: CAISPVAGGTYNEQFF.

On this clone: The sample holds other DNA sequences that translate to the same CDR3. The chain combines TRBV9 with TRBJ1-1; TRBD1 might be the D (5 bases). Germline CDR1 is SGDLS and CDR2 is YYNGEE. The CDR3 has 12 residues. V was shortened by 3 bases and J by 6 bases, with 9 bases between the two germline ends. The CDR3 region has the DNA TGTGCCAGCAGCGCTCAGGGTGCTGAAGCTTTCTTT. The encoded protein is CASSAQGAEAFF.

The chain is built from TRBV10-3 and TRBJ2-2; unclear D gene. The V end was cut by 10 bases, the J end by 0 bases, with 15 bases between. CDR3 length: 15 amino acids. Per the germline V gene, CDR1 is ENHRY and CDR2 is SYGVKD. CDR3 region: CASQDLPSNTGELFF. CDR3 bases: TGTGCCAGTCAAGATTTACCGTCGAACACCGGGGAGCTGTTTTTT.

The gene calls are TRBV30 and TRBJ1-1; D is uncertain. The V gene's germline CDR1 is GTSNPN and CDR2 SVGIG (reference sequence). Trimming pared 2 bases from V and 1 base from J, leaving 14 bases between. The CDR3 sequence is 15 residues long. As DNA, the CDR3 is TGTGCCTGGAGTCAGTCCCCGGGCAGGAACACTGAAGCTTTCTTT. Translated, it gives CAWSQSPGRNTEAFF.

This chain uses TRBV27 with TRBJ2-1; D possibly corresponds to TRBD2 (5 bases). Trimming took 3 bases from V and 7 from J, leaving 16 bases between them. Per the germline V gene, CDR1 is MNHEY and CDR2 is SMNVEV (reference sequence). This CDR3 has 15 amino acids. CDR3 loop: CASSFAGPTGNEQFF. The CDR3 bases are TGTGCCAGCAGTTTCGCGGGTCCTACGGGGAATGAGCAGTTCTTC.

The rearrangement joins TRBV11-2 to TRBJ2-1; D is unclear. There are 13 residues in the CDR3. V lost 4 bases to trimming and J lost 4 bases, with 8 bases between them. Germline-derived CDR1 and CDR2 are SGHAT and FQNNGV. CDR3 sequence: CASSSLPYNEQFF. The CDR3, as DNA: TGTGCCAGCAGCTCGCTACCTTACAATGAGCAGTTCTTC.

This chain uses TRBV27 with TRBJ2-7, with no clear D. Looked up from germline, CDR1 is MNHEY and CDR2 is SMNVEV (reference sequence). The CDR3 contains 14 residues. Trimming took 0 bases from V and 4 from J, leaving 10 bases between them. The CDR3 loop is CASSLSNIGYEQYF. The DNA of the CDR3 is TGTGCCAGCAGTTTATCGAACATCGGGTACGAGCAGTACTTC.

The V gene is TRBV28, the J gene TRBJ2-7, with D possibly being TRBD1 or TRBD2 (5 bases each). The CDR3 loop spans 14 amino acids. The germline gives CDR1 MDHEN, CDR2 SYDVKM. Trimming removed 5 bases at V and 4 bases at J, with 15 bases between. CDR3 DNA sequence: TGTGCCAGCAGTGAGGTGTCAGGGACGTACGAGCAGTACTTC. This translates into CASSEVSGTYEQYF.

The chain carries TRBV9 and TRBJ2-7; no reliable D call. The CDR3 is made up of 15 amino acids. V lost 0 bases and J lost 5, with 15 bases in between. Germline-derived CDR1 and CDR2 are SGDLS and YYNGEE. The CDR3 region is CASSVGTSNPHEQYF. The CDR3 bases are TGTGCCAGCAGCGTAGGGACCTCAAACCCGCACGAGCAGTACTTC.

In DNA form, the CDR3 reads TGTGCCAGCAGCTCAGAACTAGCGGGGCGCACAGATACGCAGTATTTT. The encoded protein is CASSSELAGRTDTQYF. The chain combines TRBV7-9 with TRBJ2-3, with 10 bases aligning to TRBD2. Germline CDR1 SEHNR, CDR2 FQNEAQ (reference sequence). This CDR3 is built from 16 residues. The trim removed 4 bases at V and 1 base at J, leaving 5 bases unmatched.

The chain employs TRBV5-1 and TRBJ2-1; a weak D match, TRBD1 (6 bases). Trimming stripped 7 bases from V and 1 base from J, with 12 bases between. The CDR3 is made up of 14 amino acids. The germline CDR1 and CDR2 sequences are SGHRS and YFSETQ. The CDR3 bases are TGCGCCAGCGGAGAAACAGGGTCCTACAATGAGCAGTTCTTC. Encoded protein: CASGETGSYNEQFF.

The rearrangement joins TRBV5-6 to TRBJ1-2, with TRBD1 matching 10 bases. CDR1 SGHDT and CDR2 YYEEEE come from the germline V gene. Trimming took 0 bases from V and 7 from J; bases not matched to a gene: 6. CDR3 size: 15 residues. The CDR3 here is CASSLADRGRVGYTF. The CDR3 region has the DNA TGTGCCAGCAGCTTGGCCGACAGGGGGCGCGTTGGCTACACCTTC.